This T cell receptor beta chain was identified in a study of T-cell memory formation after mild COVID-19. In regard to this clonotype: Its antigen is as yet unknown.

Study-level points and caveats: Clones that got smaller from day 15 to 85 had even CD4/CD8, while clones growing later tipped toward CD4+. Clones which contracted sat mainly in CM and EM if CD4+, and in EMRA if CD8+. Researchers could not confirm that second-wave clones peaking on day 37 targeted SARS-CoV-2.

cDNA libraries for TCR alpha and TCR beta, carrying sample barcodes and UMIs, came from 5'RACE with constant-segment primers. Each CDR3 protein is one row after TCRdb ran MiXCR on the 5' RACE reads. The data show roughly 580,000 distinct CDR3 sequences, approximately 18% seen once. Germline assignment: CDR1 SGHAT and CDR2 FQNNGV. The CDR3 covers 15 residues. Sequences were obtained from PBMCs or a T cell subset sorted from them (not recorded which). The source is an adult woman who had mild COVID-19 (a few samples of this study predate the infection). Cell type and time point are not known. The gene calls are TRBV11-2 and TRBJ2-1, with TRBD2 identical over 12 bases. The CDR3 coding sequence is TGTGCTGCGACATGGGGGACTAGCGGGTGGGATGAGCAGTTCTTC. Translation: CAATWGTSGWDEQFF.